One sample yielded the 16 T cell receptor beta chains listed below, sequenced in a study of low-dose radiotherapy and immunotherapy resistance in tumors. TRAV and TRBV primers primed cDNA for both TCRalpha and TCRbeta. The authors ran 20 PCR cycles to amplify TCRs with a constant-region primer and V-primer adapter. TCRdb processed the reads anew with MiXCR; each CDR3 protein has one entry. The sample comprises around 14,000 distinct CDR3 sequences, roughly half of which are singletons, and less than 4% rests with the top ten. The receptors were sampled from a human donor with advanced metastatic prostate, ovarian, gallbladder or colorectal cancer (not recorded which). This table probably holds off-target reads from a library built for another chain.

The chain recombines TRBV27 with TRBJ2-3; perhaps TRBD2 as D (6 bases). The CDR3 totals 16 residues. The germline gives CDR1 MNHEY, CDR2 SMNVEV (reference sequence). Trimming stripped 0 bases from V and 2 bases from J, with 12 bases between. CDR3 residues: CASSLSSGRITDTQYF. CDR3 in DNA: TGTGCCAGCAGTTTATCAAGCGGGCGCATCACAGATACGCAGTATTTT.

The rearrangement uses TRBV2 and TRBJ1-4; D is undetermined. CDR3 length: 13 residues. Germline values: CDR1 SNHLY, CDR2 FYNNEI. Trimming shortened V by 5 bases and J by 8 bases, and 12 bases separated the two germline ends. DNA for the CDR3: TGTGCCAGCAGTACCAGGCCTAGGGAAAAACTGTTTTTT. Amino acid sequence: CASSTRPREKLFF. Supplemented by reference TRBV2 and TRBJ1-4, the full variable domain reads EPEVTQTPSHQVTQMGQEVILRCVPISNHLYFYWYRQILGQKVEFLVSFYNNEISEKSEIFDDQFSVERPDGSNFTLKIRSTKLEDSAMYFCASSTRPREKLFFGSGTQLSVL.

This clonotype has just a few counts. CDR3 region: CASSYDRSYEQYF. The CDR3 nucleotides are TGTGCCAGCAGTTACGACAGGTCCTACGAGCAGTACTTC. V usage is TRBV6-6 and J usage is TRBJ2-7; a possible D gene is TRBD1 (6 bases). Germline assignment: CDR1 MNHNY and CDR2 SVGAGI (reference sequence). V dropped 2 bases and J dropped 1 base, with 6 bases sitting between them. The CDR3 loop spans 13 amino acids.

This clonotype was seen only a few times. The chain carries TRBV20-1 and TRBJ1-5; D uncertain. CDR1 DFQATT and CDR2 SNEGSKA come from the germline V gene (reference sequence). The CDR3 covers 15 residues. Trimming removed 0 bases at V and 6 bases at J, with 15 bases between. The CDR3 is CSARDPVRSSQPQHF. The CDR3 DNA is TGCAGTGCTAGAGATCCGGTTAGGTCGAGTCAGCCCCAGCATTTT.

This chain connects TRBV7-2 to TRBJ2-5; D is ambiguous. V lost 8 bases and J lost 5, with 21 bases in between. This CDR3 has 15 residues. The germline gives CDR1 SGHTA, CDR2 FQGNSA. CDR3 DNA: TGTGCCAGCCGCCGTGGTAGCTCTAAAGACGAGACCCAGTACTTC. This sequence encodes CASRRGSSKDETQYF.

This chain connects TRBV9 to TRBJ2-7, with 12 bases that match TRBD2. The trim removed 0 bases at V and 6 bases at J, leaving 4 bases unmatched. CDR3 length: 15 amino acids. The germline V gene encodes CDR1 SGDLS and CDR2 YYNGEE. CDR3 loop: CASSVGLAGVIEQYF. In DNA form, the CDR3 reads TGTGCCAGCAGCGTAGGACTAGCGGGAGTAATCGAGCAGTACTTC.

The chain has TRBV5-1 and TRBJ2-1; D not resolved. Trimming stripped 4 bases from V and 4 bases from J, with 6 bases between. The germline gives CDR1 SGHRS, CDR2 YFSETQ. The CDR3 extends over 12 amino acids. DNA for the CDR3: TGCGCCAGCAGCCCCGGTTACAATGAGCAGTTCTTC. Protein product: CASSPGYNEQFF.

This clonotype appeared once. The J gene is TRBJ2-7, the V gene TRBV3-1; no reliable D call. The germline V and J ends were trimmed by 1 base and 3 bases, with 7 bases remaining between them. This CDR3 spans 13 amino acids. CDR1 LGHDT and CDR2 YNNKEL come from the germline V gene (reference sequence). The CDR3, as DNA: TGTGCCAGCAGCCAAGCCACCGTCTACGAGCAGTACTTC. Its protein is CASSQATVYEQYF.

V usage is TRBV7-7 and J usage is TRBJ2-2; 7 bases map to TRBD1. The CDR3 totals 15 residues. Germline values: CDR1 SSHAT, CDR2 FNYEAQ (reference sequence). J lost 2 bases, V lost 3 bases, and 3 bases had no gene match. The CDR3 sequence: CASSLGQQNTGELFF. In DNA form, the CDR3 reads TGTGCCAGCAGCTTGGGACAGCAAAACACCGGGGAGCTGTTTTTT.

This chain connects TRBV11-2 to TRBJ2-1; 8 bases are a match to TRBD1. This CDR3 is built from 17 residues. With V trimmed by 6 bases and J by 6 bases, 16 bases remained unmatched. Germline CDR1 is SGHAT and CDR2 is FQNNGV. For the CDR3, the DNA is TGTGCCAGCAGACCGAACAGACAGGGGAACTTCCCCAATGAGCAGTTCTTC. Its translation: CASRPNRQGNFPNEQFF.

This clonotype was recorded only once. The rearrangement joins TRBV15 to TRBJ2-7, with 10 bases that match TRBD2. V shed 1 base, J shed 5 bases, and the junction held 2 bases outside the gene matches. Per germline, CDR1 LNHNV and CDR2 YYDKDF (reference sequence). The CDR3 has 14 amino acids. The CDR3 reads CATSRGTSGHEQYF. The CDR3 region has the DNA TGTGCCACCAGCAGAGGGACTAGCGGCCACGAGCAGTACTTC.

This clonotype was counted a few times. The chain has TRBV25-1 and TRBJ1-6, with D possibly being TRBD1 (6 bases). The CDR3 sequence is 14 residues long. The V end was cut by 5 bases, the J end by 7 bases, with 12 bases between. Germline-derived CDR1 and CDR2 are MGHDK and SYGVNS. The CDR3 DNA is TGTGCCAGCAGTCCTGGGACAACCAATTCACCCCTCCACTTT. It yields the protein CASSPGTTNSPLHF.

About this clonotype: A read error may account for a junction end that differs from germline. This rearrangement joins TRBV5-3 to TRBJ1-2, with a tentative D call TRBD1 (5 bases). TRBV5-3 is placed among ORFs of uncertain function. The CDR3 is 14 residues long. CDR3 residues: CASSYEAGSYGYTF. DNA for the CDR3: TGTGCCAGCAGCTACGAAGCAGGGAGCTATGGCTACACCTTC.

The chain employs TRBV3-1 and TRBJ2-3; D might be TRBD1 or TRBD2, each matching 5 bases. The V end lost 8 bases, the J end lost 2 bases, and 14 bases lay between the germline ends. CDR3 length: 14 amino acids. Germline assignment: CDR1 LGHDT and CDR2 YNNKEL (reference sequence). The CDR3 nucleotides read TGTGCCAGCCGTCCGGGGCTAACCACAGATACGCAGTATTTT. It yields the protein CASRPGLTTDTQYF.

This CDR3 is CASRGESGANVLTF. DNA of the CDR3: TGTGCCAGCAGAGGTGAATCTGGGGCCAACGTCCTGACTTTC. V gene TRBV7-6 combines with J gene TRBJ2-6; D is ambiguous. V lost 6 bases to trimming and J lost 1 base, with 7 bases between them. The CDR3 spans 14 residues. Germline V gene lookup returns CDR1 SGHVS and CDR2 FNYEAQ.

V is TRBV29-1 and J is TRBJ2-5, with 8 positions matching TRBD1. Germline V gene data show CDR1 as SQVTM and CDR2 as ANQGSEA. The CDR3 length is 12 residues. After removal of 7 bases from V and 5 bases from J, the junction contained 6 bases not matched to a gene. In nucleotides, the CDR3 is TGCAGCGCGGACAGGGCCAGGGAGACCCAGTACTTC. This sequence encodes CSADRARETQYF.